Below are 14 T cell receptor beta chains sequenced from a single sample in a study of beta chain features in type 1 diabetes. All of the isolated RNA was reverse transcribed, so expressed TCRB transcripts were sequenced. Here immunoSEQ multiplex PCR was the method, and the copy in TCRdb shows in-frame clones only, minus some. The sample lists about 40,000 clones, roughly 49% occurring once. Sequencing was carried out using central memory CD4+ T cells from blood. The receptors derive from a woman aged 18-29 years in good health.

The CDR3 sequence is CAWTPGINQPQHF. DNA for the CDR3: TGTGCCTGGACTCCGGGTATCAATCAGCCCCAGCATTTT. The V gene is TRBV30, the J gene TRBJ1-5, with unresolved D. The CDR3 is made up of 13 amino acids. Per germline, CDR1 GTSNPN and CDR2 SVGIG (reference sequence). V shed 4 bases and J shed 3 bases, with 10 bases lying between them.

The chain joins TRBV2 to TRBJ2-1; D is ambiguous. Trimming shortened V by 6 bases and J by 5 bases, and 17 bases separated the two germline ends. The germline V gene encodes CDR1 SNHLY and CDR2 FYNNEI. The length of the CDR3 is 15 residues. CDR3: CASRRSDVRNNEQFF. CDR3 DNA sequence: TGTGCCAGCAGACGAAGCGATGTCCGGAACAATGAGCAGTTCTTC.

CDR3 nucleotide sequence: TGTGCCAGCAGTGCGGGTGGGTGGACTGAAGCTTTCTTT. Amino acids: CASSAGGWTEAFF. The chain recombines TRBV25-1 with TRBJ1-1; no definite D call. CDR1 and CDR2 from the germline V gene are MGHDK and SYGVNS. V lost 4 bases, J lost 5 bases, and 11 bases lay in between. The CDR3 has 13 amino acids.

V gene TRBV7-9 combines with J gene TRBJ2-7; 13 bases are shared with TRBD2. The CDR3 has 19 residues. The germline V gene has CDR1 SEHNR and CDR2 FQNEAQ (reference sequence). The ends lost 2 bases at V and 2 bases at J; junction bases unmatched: 12. CDR3 bases: TGTGCCAGCAGCTTAACTCAGACTAGCGGGGGGAAGAGAACCTACGAGCAGTACTTC. It encodes CASSLTQTSGGKRTYEQYF.

This chain links TRBV11-2 with TRBJ2-3; 13 nucleotides line up with TRBD2. The CDR3 runs to 18 residues. V was clipped by 5 bases and J by 0 bases; unmatched bases: 8. CDR1 and CDR2 from the germline V gene are SGHAT and FQNNGV. CDR3 protein: CASSLIGTSGKSTDTQYF. CDR3 nucleotide sequence: TGTGCCAGCAGCCTTATAGGGACTAGCGGGAAGAGCACAGATACGCAGTATTTT.

V is TRBV19 and J is TRBJ2-1; D ambiguous. The CDR3 is 15 residues long. Trimming took off 5 bases at V and 0 bases at J, with 11 bases between the two ends. Germline-derived CDR1 and CDR2 are LNHDA and SQIVND (reference sequence). The CDR3 coding sequence is TGTGCCAGTAGTCGAAGAAGTAGCTCCTACAATGAGCAGTTCTTC. It translates to CASSRRSSSYNEQFF. The variable domain in full, with the rest retrieved from reference TRBV19 and TRBJ2-1, is DGGITQSPKYLFRKEGQNVTLSCEQNLNHDAMYWYRQDPGQGLRLIYYSQIVNDFQKGDIAEGYSVSREKKESFPLTVTSAQKNPTAFYLCASSRRSSSYNEQFFGPGTRLTVL.

Note on this clone: Additional DNA sequences in this sample encode the identical CDR3. This chain joins TRBV7-8 and TRBJ2-1, with D hard to call. Trimming removed 2 bases from V and 0 bases from J, with 8 bases in between. Germline assignment: CDR1 SGHVS and CDR2 FQNEAQ. The length of the CDR3 is 15 residues. This CDR3 reads CASSLSSSSYNEQFF. The CDR3 nucleotides are TGTGCCAGCAGCTTATCTTCGAGCTCCTACAATGAGCAGTTCTTC.

This clone was picked up one time. V usage is TRBV20-1 and J usage is TRBJ2-7; 9 bases are a match to TRBD1. The CDR3 contains 11 residues. V shed 7 bases and J 3 bases; nucleotides not matched to a gene: 1. The germline gives CDR1 DFQATT, CDR2 SNEGSKA (reference sequence). CDR3 loop: CSVTGGYEQYF. CDR3 coding DNA: TGCAGTGTGACAGGGGGCTACGAGCAGTACTTC.

V gene TRBV10-1 combines with J gene TRBJ2-1; 10 bases align to TRBD1. Germline-derived CDR1 and CDR2 are WNHNN and SYGVQD (reference sequence). The CDR3 totals 17 residues. V lost 0 bases to trimming and J lost 3 bases; unmatched junction nucleotides: 5. Written as DNA, the CDR3 is TGCGCCAGCAGTGAGTCGAACCGGGACAGGGGCTACAATGAGCAGTTCTTC. Translation gives CASSESNRDRGYNEQFF.

As to this clone: The same CDR3 also results from other DNA sequences found in this sample. The V call is TRBV5-1, the J call TRBJ2-5; 7 bases map to TRBD1. The germline CDR1 and CDR2 sequences are SGHRS and YFSETQ. V was clipped by 4 bases and J by 1 base; unmatched bases: 4. CDR3 length equals 14 residues. CDR3 sequence (DNA): TGCGCCAGCAGCGTGTGGGACAGCCAAGAGACCCAGTACTTC. It translates to CASSVWDSQETQYF.

This clone was picked up a small number of times. J is TRBJ2-1 and V is TRBV5-1, with 13 bases matching TRBD2. After removal of 4 bases from V and 0 bases from J, the junction contained 10 bases not matched to a gene. Germline CDR1 is SGHRS and CDR2 is YFSETQ. The CDR3 has 19 residues. As DNA, the CDR3 is TGCGCCAGCAGCCCATCGACTAGCGGGAGGATAATCTCCTACAATGAGCAGTTCTTC. As protein: CASSPSTSGRIISYNEQFF.

The chain carries TRBV19 and TRBJ1-3, with TRBD1 identical over 10 bases. V dropped 8 bases and J dropped 2; count of bases not matched to a gene: 6. CDR1 LNHDA and CDR2 SQIVND come from the germline V gene (reference sequence). The CDR3 runs 15 residues. The CDR3 sequence is CASGDRGLTGNTIYF. CDR3 coding DNA: TGTGCCAGTGGGGACAGGGGATTGACTGGAAACACCATATATTTT.

The rearrangement links TRBV15 to TRBJ1-5; D remains unclear. The CDR3 loop spans 15 amino acids. V lost 0 bases and J 0 bases, leaving 6 bases between the germline ends. CDR1 is LNHNV, CDR2 YYDKDF, per germline (reference sequence). The CDR3 DNA is TGTGCCACCAGCAGAGAGAGGAATAGCAATCAGCCCCAGCATTTT. Protein sequence: CATSRERNSNQPQHF.

The J gene is TRBJ2-6, the V gene TRBV10-1, with no clear D. The CDR3 covers 14 residues. Trimming shortened V by 6 bases and J by 4 bases, and 10 bases separated the two germline ends. Germline loops: CDR1 WNHNN, CDR2 SYGVQD (reference sequence). The CDR3, as DNA: TGCGCCAGCAGCACCTCGGTCGGGGCCAACGTCCTGACTTTC. This translates into CASSTSVGANVLTF.